This T cell receptor beta chain was sequenced during a study of lymphopenia after photon versus proton radiotherapy (dated by TCRdb to the late 2010s). In the study overall: Photon and proton radiation therapy were compared by the study for their immunological effects in patients with gastrointestinal tumors who developed high-grade lymphopenia. The study was designed to characterize how the impact on the immune system differs between the two radiation modalities. The cohort included approximately 18 patients with gastrointestinal tumors who developed lymphopenia after receiving either photon or proton therapy. What the authors observed across the whole study: The authors looked at the survival association only in patients who died, and they framed better survival with proton therapy as a possibility rather than a demonstrated result. After the lymphocyte count nadir, oligoclonal expansion, especially of CD8+ Temra cells, was observed in photon-treated repertoires, and the drop in diversity was driven by this expansion. During treatment, patients who received photon therapy lost naive T cells and TCR diversity and gained effector/memory populations, whereas patients who received proton therapy remained relatively stable. Across the cohort, among patients who died, a greater drop in TCR diversity after the nadir was inversely correlated with overall survival time.

The library was prepared using the immunoSEQ multiplex PCR assay. Alongside multiparametric flow cytometry, deep sequencing of rearranged TCR beta loci was used to profile the T cell repertoires. TCRdb limited this immuneACCESS table to in-frame rearrangements with V and J called. A share of clones is missing; checked studies link under half to unresolved V genes, and the rest is unexplained. The sample table records some 170,000 clones; approximately 91% of these occur just once. The ten top clones hold less than 6% of the sample. To note about this clone: No cognate antigen has been identified for it. No much larger clone is present one base from it, and per-base qualities are unavailable.

The CDR3, from cysteine to phenylalanine, totals 14 residues. The only DNA kept is the CDR3, 42 bases in frame from the first base. Trimming takes 0 bases from V and 3 bases from J, and the germline ends sit 8 bases apart. According to the germline V gene (reference sequence), CDR1 reads SEHNR and CDR2 reads FQNEAQ. The sample consisted of peripheral blood, taken from a patient treated with photon-based radiotherapy. This receptor chain uses TRBV7-9 and TRBJ1-2, and TRBD1 may be the D gene, going by 5 matching bases. This receptor was identified in a man aged 50-60 years with gastric cancer. The nucleotide sequence is TGTGCCAGCAGCTTAGCCGGGACGGACTATGGCTACACCTTC. Translation gives CASSLAGTDYGYTF.